This TCR beta chain was recorded in a study of identical twins. Study-wide results and limits: Zero-insertion analyses could be partly confounded by invariant MAIT and iNKT cells.

With regard to this clonotype: The antigen is not known.

One entry per CDR3 protein, called by TCRdb with MiXCR from the 5' RACE reads. Of hundreds of thousands of distinct CDR3 sequences listed, 7.5% were seen once; the top ten hold less than 2%. CDR3 length: 15 amino acids. With V trimmed by 6 bases and J by 3 bases, 8 bases remained unmatched. Germline V gene lookup returns CDR1 SGHDN and CDR2 FVKESK. The same data also contributed to another study, on yellow fever vaccine responses in identical twins.

The sequenced sample consisted of memory (CD45RO+) T cells sorted from blood. This TCR was recovered from a woman aged 18-29 years in good health. The chain recombines TRBV14 with TRBJ2-7, with 10 bases identical to TRBD1. The CDR3, as DNA: TGTGCCAGCAGTCGGACAGGGGGAAGGGGCTACGAGCAGTACTTC. Its protein product is CASSRTGGRGYEQYF.